The present T cell receptor (beta chain) was sequenced within a study of blood T cell repertoires in COVID-19. Measured with immunoSEQ multiplex PCR; TCRdb has only the in-frame clones, and not every one. The sample has about 300,000 clones; 85% are singletons. The CDR3 covers 15 residues. Germline V lookup: CDR1 SEHNR, CDR2 FQNEAQ (reference sequence). V was pared by 4 bases and J by 4 bases, with 6 bases of the junction left unmatched. The specimen sequenced was PBMCs or T cells enriched from blood (not recorded which). This rearrangement joins TRBV7-9 to TRBJ2-1, with TRBD1 identical over 8 bases. The receptor comes from a woman aged 25 to 45 who had been exposed to COVID-19. The CDR3 DNA sequence: TGTGCCAGCAGCTCCGGACAGGGACAATACAATGAGCAGTTCTTC. Its translation: CASSSGQGQYNEQFF.